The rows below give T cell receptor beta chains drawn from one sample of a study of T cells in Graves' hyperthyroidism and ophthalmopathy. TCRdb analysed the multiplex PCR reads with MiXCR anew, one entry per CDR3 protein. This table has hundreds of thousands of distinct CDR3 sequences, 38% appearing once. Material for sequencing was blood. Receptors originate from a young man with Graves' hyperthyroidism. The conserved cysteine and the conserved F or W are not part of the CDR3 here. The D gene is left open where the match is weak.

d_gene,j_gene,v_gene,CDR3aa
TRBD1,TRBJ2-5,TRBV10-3,AIASDREETQY
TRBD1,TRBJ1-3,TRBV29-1,SVQTGGTIY
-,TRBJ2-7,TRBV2,ASRGTGTGAYEQY
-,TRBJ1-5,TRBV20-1,SARDAREDNQPQH
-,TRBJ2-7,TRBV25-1,ASSYTTRVAYEQY
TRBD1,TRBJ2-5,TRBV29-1,SVEESGGQQDGRY
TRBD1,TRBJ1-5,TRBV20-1,SARDSGANQPQH
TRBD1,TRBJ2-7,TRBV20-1,SASGTAFLGRHEQY
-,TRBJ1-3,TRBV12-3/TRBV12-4,ASSSRTDTIY
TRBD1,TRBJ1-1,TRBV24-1,ATSDTGTGETEAF
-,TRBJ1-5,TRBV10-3,ATSDPQGNSNQPQH
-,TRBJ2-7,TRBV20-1,SASVLDRIYEQY
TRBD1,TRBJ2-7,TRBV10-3,ASTGQGSYEHY
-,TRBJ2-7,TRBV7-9,ASRSHIATGEQY
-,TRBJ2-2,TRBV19,ASSTPDYTGELF
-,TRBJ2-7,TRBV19,ASRSGGSYEQY
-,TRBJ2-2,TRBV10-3,AISESGADTGELF
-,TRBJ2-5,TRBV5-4,ASSLFVSQETQY
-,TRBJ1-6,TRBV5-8,ASSLRDRFSPLH
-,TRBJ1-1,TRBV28,ASTTSLGWAF
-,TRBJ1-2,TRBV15,ATSRGPDPAPGYT
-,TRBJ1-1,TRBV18,ASSLSGTKNTEAF
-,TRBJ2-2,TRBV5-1,ASSNDRAVNTGELF
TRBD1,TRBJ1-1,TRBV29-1,SVEYRGRNTEAF
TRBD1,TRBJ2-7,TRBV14,ASSQVWPGQGSYEQY
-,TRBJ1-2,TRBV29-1,SVEDLGRSYGYT
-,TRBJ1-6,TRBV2,ASSAKESYNSPLH
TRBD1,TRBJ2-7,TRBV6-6,ASSYSDRDGYEQY
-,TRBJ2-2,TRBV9,ASSARGRAGELF
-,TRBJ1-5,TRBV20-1,SATGMVETQH
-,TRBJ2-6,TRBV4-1,ASSQETSGANVLT
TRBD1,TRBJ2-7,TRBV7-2,ASRPSTGGNEQY
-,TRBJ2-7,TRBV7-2,ASSLARGRVEELY
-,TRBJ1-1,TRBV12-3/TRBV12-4,ASNTGGTEAF
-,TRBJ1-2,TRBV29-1,SVVPDRIYGYT
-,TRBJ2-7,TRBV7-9,ASSLVGGNSYEQY
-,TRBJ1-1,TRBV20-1,SARDSSWKTEAF
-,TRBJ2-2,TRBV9,ASSQRRTTGELF
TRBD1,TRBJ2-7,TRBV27,ASSLPGQHYEQY
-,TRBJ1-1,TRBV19,AGSMGGDTEAF
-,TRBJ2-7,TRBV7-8,ASSGRQGLLSYEQY
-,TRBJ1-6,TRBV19,ASSIDWASSLH
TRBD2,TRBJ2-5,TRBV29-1,SVLAGGKETQY
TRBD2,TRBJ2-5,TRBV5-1,ASSTGLAGGPRETQY
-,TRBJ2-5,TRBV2,ASSARGAPGTQY
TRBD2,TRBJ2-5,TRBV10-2,ASSTLAGEAETQY
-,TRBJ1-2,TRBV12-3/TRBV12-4,ASSLTINYGYT
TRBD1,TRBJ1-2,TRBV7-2,ASSLGDRMAYGYT
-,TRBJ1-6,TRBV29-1,SVITGNSPLH
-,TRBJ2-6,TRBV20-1,SASSGANVPT